The sequence of this T cell receptor (beta chain) was determined in a study of shared clonotypes between healthy human individuals (dated by TCRdb to the early 2020s). As for the study more broadly: The cohort comprised a couple of women and three men aged 18 to 49 years. For each donor, CD4 naive and CD4 memory were each given three plates, CD8 naive was given two plates, and CD8 memory was given one plate. Blood TCR repertoires of five healthy adults were deeply sequenced to estimate repertoire size and the extent of clonotype sharing between individuals. To increase sequencing depth and limit assay-specific biases, different laboratories used diverse techniques to prepare libraries and sequence TCR repertoires. Between about 0.85 and 10 billion PBMCs per donor were obtained by leukapheresis. Findings and caveats that apply to the study as a whole: Pairwise subsampling led to the expectation that sequencing depth would affect the degree of clonotype sharing among donors. The genetic and exposure-history diversity represented was limited by the small number of donors. Estimated clonotype richness was generally larger for naive than for memory subsets. Incomplete sequencing was indicated by rarefaction of sorted-subset datasets, despite the large sequencing depth. Sampling was restricted to blood, and TCR repertoires in tissue are likely to differ from TCR repertoires in blood. Clonotypes shared by all four sorted-subset donors showed higher generation probabilities than non-shared clonotypes. About 4.5% of naive CD4, 3.5% of naive CD8, approximately 2% of memory CD4, and roughly 0.4% of memory CD8 clonotypes were shared across a few donors.

Using the deep immunoSEQ assay, multiplex PCR amplified TCR CDR3 regions from genomic DNA. For each cell subset, the extracted genomic DNA was distributed evenly across all wells of several immunoSEQ 96-well plates, and each plate served as one replicate. Each replicate PCR for sorted subsets received about 180 ng genomic DNA, equal to about 29,000 T cell genomes. The purified libraries were quantified using a Qubit 3.0 fluorometer, sized with a Bioanalyzer 2100, and then quantified again using the KAPA Library Quantification kit. A separate single-read 150-cycle Illumina NextSeq 550 flow cell was used to sequence each immunoSEQ 96-well plate. The source study handled its data this way. Because only junctional sequences without quality scores were contained in the immunoSEQ output, filtering matching that applied to full-length reads could not be performed. To assign V/J genes and CDR3, sequences were annotated using PyIR, a Python wrapper for IgBLAST v1.9, with IMGT germline references. Reads were filtered out if the reads had weak V/J assignments (E-value above 1e-6), no CDR3, stop codons, out-of-frame junctions, or ambiguous translated residues. V3J clonotypes were defined as sequences sharing the same inferred V gene, J gene, and CDR3 amino acid sequence. The percentage overlap between two repertoires was calculated by dividing the number of shared unique clonotypes by the size of the smaller repertoire. Three approaches were used to assess repertoire richness: RTK rarefaction, the Chao1 estimator, and Recon v2.1 estimates of unobserved clonotypes. For all TCRbeta clonotypes obtained by the gDNA method from four donors, generation probabilities were computed with OLGA. TCRdb retrieved this table from immuneACCESS and kept in-frame rearrangements only. Not all clones are present; in checked studies, unresolved V genes account for under half, and no reason is known for the remainder. V and J calls and clone size are copied from that table; D and trimming were computed from the DNA. This sample has 1.4 million to 1.5 million clones in its table, and around 97% of those were observed once. The ten biggest clones cover 1% to 1.5% of the sample.

Donors were healthy HIV-negative adults with no recently reported acute infections or vaccinations. Every donor was a Caucasian adult residing in Nashville, Tennessee, USA. Magnetic negative selection was used to enrich CD4+ T cells, after which naive cells were positively selected on CD45RA and the negative fraction became the memory subset. After blood collection by leukapheresis, PBMCs were isolated using Ficoll-Histopaque density gradient centrifugation and then cryopreserved in the vapor phase of liquid nitrogen. Analytical flow cytometry was used to check the purity and quantity of every magnetically sorted T cell population. Each sorted fraction had its genomic DNA isolated and then quantified by UV absorbance on a Nanodrop 2000c. Based on the germline V gene (reference sequence), the CDR1 and CDR2 sequences are SGHNT and YYREEE. From its cysteine to its phenylalanine, the CDR3 spans 15 amino acids. Left in the record is the CDR3 DNA by itself, 45 bases read in frame from the first base. V lost 4 bases and J lost 7 bases, and the count of bases not matched to a germline gene is 9.

Turning to this clone: Its cognate antigen has yet to be identified. Base-call qualities are not available, and no considerably larger clone is one nucleotide away.

This sequence was found in a man aged 25-45 years in good health. Sequencing was carried out using naive CD4+ T cells sorted from blood. This specimen's cell subset or site label, interpreted: CD45RA+ positively selected. Recombination connected TRBV5-4 to TRBJ2-7; TRBD2 lines up with 12 middle nucleotides. Here is the DNA: TGTGCCAGCAGCACGGGACTAGCGGGTTCGTGGGAGCAGTACTTC. This translates into CASSTGLAGSWEQYF. The reference TRBV5-4 and TRBJ2-7 proteins fill in what lies around the CDR3, so the full variable domain reads ETGVTQSPTHLIKTRGQQVTLRCSSQSGHNTVSWYQQALGQGPQFIFQYYREEENGRGNFPPRFSGLQFPNYSSELNVNALELDDSALYLCASSTGLAGSWEQYFGPGTRLTVT.